A single sample gave rise to the 9 T cell receptor beta chains below, sequenced in a study of tumor and adjacent non-tumor tissue in lung cancer. RNA was extracted from bulk tissue without any cell sorting. A modified ARM-PCR protocol with three rounds of nested PCR amplified TCRbeta. TCRdb processed the multiplex PCR reads anew with MiXCR; each CDR3 protein has one entry. The top ten clones hold about a tenth of a sample with about 79,000 distinct CDR3 sequences, just under 75% of them seen once. The sample comprised lung tumor tissue. Receptors were obtained from a woman in her thirties or forties with non-small cell lung cancer.

The chain is built from TRBV24-1 and TRBJ2-1; 9 nucleotides match TRBD1. The junction had 16 bases not matched to a gene; V was cut back by 3 bases and J by 8 bases. This CDR3 has 18 amino acids. Germline V lookup: CDR1 KGHDR, CDR2 SFDVKD. CDR3 bases: TGTGCCACCAGTGATGGTGGACAGGGGTCGAGCTTTAGGGATGAGCAGTTCTTC. Its translation is CATSDGGQGSSFRDEQFF.

Only one count was recorded for this clonotype. The CDR3 end shows no conserved phenylalanine or tryptophan, and so a read error is likely. This chain joins TRBV6-1 and TRBJ2-2; D gene ambiguous. Germline CDR1 is MNHNS and CDR2 is SASEGT. This CDR3 contains 15 residues. This CDR3 reads CASSDRPANTGQLFS. The CDR3 bases are TGTGCCAGCAGTGACCGTCCGGCGAACACCGGGCAGCTGTTTTCT.

To note about this clonotype: A clone one base away is much larger, so this may be a read error. V usage is TRBV7-9 and J usage is TRBJ1-5; 10 nucleotides agree with TRBD1. The CDR3 is 15 amino acids. Germline V gives CDR1 SEHNR, CDR2 FQNEAQ (reference sequence). This CDR3 reads CASSMGQGRSSPHHF. CDR3 sequence (DNA): TGTGCCAGCAGCATGGGACAGGGGCGATCTTCGCCCCATCATTTT.

This chain connects TRBV5-6 to TRBJ2-5; D is possibly TRBD2 (6 bases). The DNA end lines up better with TRBJ2-1; the J call may be wrong. The CDR3 has 15 amino acids. Germline CDR1 is SGHDT and CDR2 is YYEEEE. The CDR3 DNA is TGTGCCAACACCTGGAAGACTAGAGGGGAGGAGACCCAGTTCTTC. Protein product: CANTWKTRGEETQFF.

This clonotype was counted once. The junction does not match germline at one end; this may be a read error. The chain has TRBV4-1 and TRBJ2-5; D might be TRBD2 (5 bases). The CDR3 is 14 residues long. The germline V gene encodes CDR1 MGHRA and CDR2 YSYEKL. The CDR3 coding sequence is TGCACCAGCAGCCAAGTACGTGGGTGGGAGACCCGGTACTTC. Translating gives CTSSQVRGWETRYF.

A remark on this clonotype: This sequence may be a read error, since a much larger clone differs from it by one base. J is TRBJ2-1 and V is TRBV4-2; D call uncertain. Near its end, the DNA agrees better with TRBJ2-7, so the J call may be wrong. CDR1 and CDR2 (germline): LGHNA, YNFKEQ. This CDR3 has 16 residues. The chain's CDR3 is CASSQLSTGATGEQYF. Written as DNA, the CDR3 is TGTGCCAGCAGCCAACTCTCGACCGGCGCGACTGGGGAGCAGTACTTC.

The CDR3 protein is CASSQDVGTGEQYF. The CDR3 DNA reads as TGTGCCAGCAGCCAAGATGTGGGAACGGGAGAGCAGTACTTC. This chain uses TRBV4-2 with TRBJ2-7; possibly TRBD2 for D (5 bases). This CDR3 has 14 amino acids. Germline V lookup: CDR1 LGHNA, CDR2 YNFKEQ. Deletions cut 0 bases from V and 7 bases from J, with 13 bases between.

This clonotype was seen only once. The chain employs TRBV6-2 or TRBV6-3 and TRBJ2-1; possibly TRBD2 for D (6 bases). This CDR3 region has 11 residues. Germline lookup yields CDR1 MNHEY and CDR2 SVGEGT. Deletions cut 8 bases from V and 15 bases from J, with 17 bases between. The CDR3 DNA reads as TGTGCCAGCGGGAGGCAGGGTTGGTGGTTCTTC. This codes for CASGRQGWWFF.

This clonotype was detected a few times. The rearrangement joins TRBV29-1 to TRBJ2-5; tentatively, D is TRBD1 (6 bases). Germline values: CDR1 SQVTM, CDR2 ANQGSEA. V was shortened by 7 bases and J by 4 bases, with 13 bases between the two germline ends. This CDR3 comprises 12 residues. The chain's CDR3 is CSGMDSGETQYF. In DNA, the CDR3 is TGCAGCGGTATGGACAGTGGAGAGACCCAGTACTTC.